These 16 T cell receptor beta chains were sequenced from one sample in a study of siplizumab effects on memory and regulatory T cells. TCRdb's table, derived via immunoSEQ multiplex PCR, lists solely in-frame clones and lacks some. The repertoire includes some 73,000 clones, just over 90% of them detected once, and approximately 5.3% sits in the top ten. The sample was CD8+ T cells sorted from blood. The origin of the receptors is a human donor in good health.

V and J are TRBV7-9 and TRBJ2-5; the D is unclear. V shed 2 bases and J shed 5 bases, with 9 bases lying between them. The CDR3 is 13 residues long. Germline CDR1 SEHNR, CDR2 FQNEAQ (reference sequence). The DNA for the CDR3 is TGTGCCAGCAGCTTACCCGGGTCGGAGACCCAGTACTTC. It is translated as CASSLPGSETQYF.

This clone appeared once. The chain links TRBV11-1 to TRBJ2-7; D is perhaps TRBD1 (5 bases). This CDR3 is 15 amino acids long. Per germline, CDR1 SGHAT and CDR2 FQDESV (reference sequence). V dropped 0 bases and J dropped 3 bases, with 12 bases sitting between them. Here the CDR3 DNA reads TGTGCCAGCAGCTTAGCGGCAGGGTCCGACTACGAGCAGTACTTC. Protein product: CASSLAAGSDYEQYF.

The chain joins TRBV28 to TRBJ2-1; TRBD2 is a possible D gene (5 bases). This CDR3 has 16 amino acids. The V end lost 6 bases, the J end lost 0 bases, and 15 bases lay between the germline ends. The germline V gene encodes CDR1 MDHEN and CDR2 SYDVKM. The CDR3 DNA reads TGTGCCAGCAGACTAGGTACGGGAAACTCCTACAATGAGCAGTTCTTC. This gives the protein CASRLGTGNSYNEQFF.

This rearrangement joins TRBV19 to TRBJ2-5; TRBD1 matches at 10 bases. The CDR3 has 14 residues. Germline V gives CDR1 LNHDA, CDR2 SQIVND (reference sequence). V shed 7 bases, J shed 5 bases, and the junction held 7 bases outside the gene matches. The CDR3 reads CASTSTGGSETQYF. DNA for the CDR3: TGTGCCAGTACCTCGACAGGGGGCAGTGAGACCCAGTACTTC.

The V and J genes are TRBV5-1 and TRBJ1-2, with D maybe TRBD1 (6 bases). Germline V gene sequence: CDR1 SGHRS, CDR2 YFSETQ. The CDR3 consists of 14 residues. The V and J ends lost 7 bases and 8 bases respectively, with 21 bases between them. The CDR3 bases are TGCGCCAGCCGTGGACAGCACGGGGGCGAAGGCTACACCTTC. Amino acid sequence: CASRGQHGGEGYTF.

The chain uses TRBV27 and TRBJ2-7, with a possible D match to TRBD1 (5 bases). Between the trimmed V and J ends, which lost 2 bases and 2 bases, there was a span of 10 bases. Germline CDR1 is MNHEY and CDR2 is SMNVEV (reference sequence). CDR3 length equals 14 residues. CDR3 DNA sequence: TGTGCCAGCAGTTTAGCAGGGTTCACCTACGAGCAGTACTTC. Residues: CASSLAGFTYEQYF.

This clone came up a few times. The chain couples TRBV29-1 to TRBJ1-1; D gene uncertain. Looked up from germline, CDR1 is SQVTM and CDR2 is ANQGSEA. This CDR3 region has 11 residues. The V and J ends lost 3 bases and 6 bases respectively, with 8 bases between them. CDR3: CSVETRSEAFF. The CDR3 region has the DNA TGCAGCGTTGAGACACGGTCTGAAGCTTTCTTT.

The rearrangement joins TRBV13 to TRBJ1-1, with D possibly matching TRBD1 (5 bases). CDR3 length equals 14 residues. Germline V gives CDR1 PRHDT, CDR2 FYEKMQ (reference sequence). Trimming removed 7 bases from V and 2 bases from J, with 14 bases in between. In DNA form, the CDR3 reads TGTGCCAGCAACGTAGGGACCTCTAACACTGAAGCTTTCTTT. This translates into CASNVGTSNTEAFF.

V usage is TRBV5-6 and J usage is TRBJ1-1, with D perhaps matching TRBD1 (6 bases). Between the trimmed V and J ends, which lost 3 bases and 5 bases, there was a span of 17 bases. Germline V gene lookup returns CDR1 SGHDT and CDR2 YYEEEE. The CDR3 length is 15 residues. CDR3 in amino acids: CASSWGLQGGTEAFF. CDR3 sequence (DNA): TGTGCCAGCAGCTGGGGACTACAGGGAGGGACTGAAGCTTTCTTT.

The chain employs TRBV5-4 and TRBJ2-7; D ambiguous. The V end lost 4 bases, the J end lost 7 bases, and 12 bases lay between the germline ends. Germline V gene data show CDR1 as SGHNT and CDR2 as YYREEE (reference sequence). This CDR3 comprises 12 residues. The CDR3 region is CASSGVTREQYF. CDR3 DNA sequence: TGTGCCAGCAGCGGGGTTACGCGAGAGCAGTACTTC. The whole variable domain, remainder taken from reference TRBV5-4 and TRBJ2-7, is ETGVTQSPTHLIKTRGQQVTLRCSSQSGHNTVSWYQQALGQGPQFIFQYYREEENGRGNFPPRFSGLQFPNYSSELNVNALELDDSALYLCASSGVTREQYFGPGTRLTVT.

The chain recombines TRBV4-3 with TRBJ1-6; D perhaps matches TRBD1 (5 bases). This CDR3 has 15 amino acids. V lost 4 bases, J lost 6 bases, and 13 bases lay in between. Germline V CDR1 and CDR2: LGHNA, YSLEER. In nucleotides, the CDR3 is TGCGCCAGCAGCCTGGCCGGAGACAGTAATTCACCCCTCCACTTT. As protein: CASSLAGDSNSPLHF.

The genes are TRBV19 and TRBJ1-2, with 8 bases identical to TRBD1. Trimming cost V 0 bases and J 4 bases; bases outside gene matches: 4. CDR3 size: 15 residues. Per germline, CDR1 LNHDA and CDR2 SQIVND (reference sequence). This chain's CDR3 is CASSIEDRGSYGYTF. In DNA form, the CDR3 reads TGTGCCAGTAGTATAGAAGACAGGGGTAGCTATGGCTACACCTTC.

The genes are TRBV7-2 and TRBJ1-1, with D hard to call. The CDR3 consists of 13 residues. Germline V gene data show CDR1 as SGHTA and CDR2 as FQGNSA. The V and J ends lost 1 base and 1 base respectively, with 4 bases between them. The DNA of the CDR3 is TGTGCCAGCAGCTTAGGCCAGAACACTGAAGCTTTCTTT. It codes for CASSLGQNTEAFF.

The genes are TRBV9 and TRBJ2-7; no clear D. Germline lookup yields CDR1 SGDLS and CDR2 YYNGEE. The CDR3 spans 13 residues. With 3 bases removed from V and 3 bases from J, the gap between germline ends came to 10 bases. The CDR3 nucleotides read TGTGCCAGCAGCGACGGCAAGCACTACGAGCAGTACTTC. This translates into CASSDGKHYEQYF.

The V gene is TRBV6-5, the J gene TRBJ2-5; the D gene is possibly TRBD1 (5 bases). The V gene's germline CDR1 is MNHEY and CDR2 SVGAGI. The CDR3 length is 13 residues. The V end was cut by 5 bases, the J end by 5 bases, with 12 bases between. The DNA of the CDR3 is TGTGCCAGCAGTCCCTCAGGGTATGAGACCCAGTACTTC. This gives the protein CASSPSGYETQYF.

The chain couples TRBV9 to TRBJ2-3; 12 bases match TRBD2. J lost 6 bases, V lost 3 bases, and 5 bases had no gene match. This CDR3 has 15 amino acids. The germline V gene encodes CDR1 SGDLS and CDR2 YYNGEE. In DNA, the CDR3 is TGTGCCAGCAGCGCTTGGACTAGCGGGGAGGATACGCAGTATTTT. Translating gives CASSAWTSGEDTQYF.